Listed below are T cell receptor beta chains from one sample, sequenced in a study of blood T cell repertoires in COVID-19. Sequencing used immunoSEQ multiplex PCR; TCRdb keeps in-frame clones, though not all of them. This table holds 100,000 to 150,000 clones, around 81% found once. Sequencing was carried out using peripheral blood. These receptors were collected from a man in his forties with active or convalescent COVID-19. Both conserved end residues are part of each CDR3. The D gene is left open where the match is weak. Size tells how often a clone was seen (once, few, many) or the class of an expanded clone, and some rows leave it out.

size,V,J,length,D,DNA,CDR3
NA,TRBV13,TRBJ2-3,14,NA,TGTGCCAGTCGGCCGGGACTTTTCACAGATACGCAGTATTTT,CASRPGLFTDTQYF
NA,TRBV6-1,TRBJ1-1,14,NA,TGTGCCAGCAGTGAGGGGGCGGCGAACACTGAAGCTTTCTTT,CASSEGAANTEAFF
NA,TRBV15,TRBJ2-4,16,TRBD1,TGTGCCACCAGCAGAGGAGACAGGGGGCCCAAAAACATTCAGTACTTC,CATSRGDRGPKNIQYF
NA,TRBV24-1,TRBJ2-7,14,NA,TGTGCCACCACCCTATCAGGGACAAAGGACGAGCAGTACTTC,CATTLSGTKDEQYF
NA,TRBV4-2,TRBJ1-4,15,NA,TGTGCCAGCAGCATCCCGGGGGGAGGGTCTGAAAAACTGTTTTTT,CASSIPGGGSEKLFF
NA,TRBV6-5,TRBJ2-7,14,TRBD2,TGTGCCAGCAGCCCCGGGACTAGCTCCTACGAGCAGTACTTC,CASSPGTSSYEQYF
NA,TRBV7-3,TRBJ2-1,14,NA,TGTGCCAGCAGCCATGGGCAAATCTACAATGAGCAGTTCTTC,CASSHGQIYNEQFF
once,TRBV5-4,TRBJ2-1,13,TRBD2,TGTGCCAGCAGCCTTAGCGGGGCCCAGACCAGGTTCTTC,CASSLSGAQTRFF
NA,TRBV27,TRBJ1-6,15,TRBD1,TGTGCCAGCAGTCTCGACAGGGGTGGTAATTCACCCCTCCACTTT,CASSLDRGGNSPLHF
few,TRBV10-1,TRBJ2-7,15,TRBD1,TGCGCCAGCAGTGAGGGGGACAGAAACTCCTACGAGCAGTACTTC,CASSEGDRNSYEQYF
NA,TRBV19,TRBJ1-6,16,TRBD1,TGTGCCAGTAGTCCCTATGGACAGGAACTTCGGTCACCCCTCCACTTT,CASSPYGQELRSPLHF
NA,TRBV5-6,TRBJ2-3,17,NA,TGTGCCAGCAGCTCAAATAGGGGTAAAGGCAGCACAGATACGCAGTATTTT,CASSSNRGKGSTDTQYF
NA,TRBV6-1,TRBJ2-7,17,NA,TGTGCCAGCAGTGAATACGGCTCAAAACCGACAATATACGAGCAGTACTTC,CASSEYGSKPTIYEQYF
NA,TRBV6-7,TRBJ1-2,12,NA,TGTGCCAGCAGTTATCGGGGGGTTGGCTACACCTTC,CASSYRGVGYTF
NA,TRBV6-4,TRBJ1-5,17,NA,TGTGCCAGCAGCCTCCGAGACGTAAATTCCAGGGGTGTGACCCAGCATTTT,CASSLRDVNSRGVTQHF
NA,TRBV10-3,TRBJ1-2,15,TRBD1,TGTGCCATCAGTGACCAACGACAGGGACACTATGGCTACACCTTC,CAISDQRQGHYGYTF
NA,TRBV2,TRBJ1-6,17,NA,TGTGCCAGCAGTGAAGATTTTGGGGGGTCGGGAAACTCACCCCTCCACTTT,CASSEDFGGSGNSPLHF
NA,TRBV14,TRBJ2-5,14,NA,TGTGCCAGCAGCCAAGCCGACAGGTGGGAGACCCAGTACTTC,CASSQADRWETQYF
NA,TRBV10-2,TRBJ2-1,12,NA,TGCGCCATCGAGACAGACCACAATGAGCAGTTCTTC,CAIETDHNEQFF
NA,TRBV6-6,TRBJ2-2,14,NA,TGTGCCAGCACAACACAAGATTACACCGGGGAGCTGTTTTTT,CASTTQDYTGELFF
NA,TRBV4-2,TRBJ1-1,16,NA,TGTGCCAGCAGCCCCGGATTGGAGCGGGGGTATACTGAAGCTTTCTTT,CASSPGLERGYTEAFF
NA,TRBV29-1,TRBJ2-7,12,NA,TGCAGCGTTGTGGGGGCAGGGGACGAGCAGTACTTC,CSVVGAGDEQYF
NA,TRBV6-5,TRBJ1-1,16,NA,TGTGCCAGCAGTTACACCCCTACGGGGATGAACACTGAAGCTTTCTTT,CASSYTPTGMNTEAFF
NA,TRBV3-1/TRBV3-2,TRBJ1-6,14,TRBD1,TGTGCCAGCAGCCACCGACAGGGGAGTTCACCCCTCCACTTT,CASSHRQGSSPLHF